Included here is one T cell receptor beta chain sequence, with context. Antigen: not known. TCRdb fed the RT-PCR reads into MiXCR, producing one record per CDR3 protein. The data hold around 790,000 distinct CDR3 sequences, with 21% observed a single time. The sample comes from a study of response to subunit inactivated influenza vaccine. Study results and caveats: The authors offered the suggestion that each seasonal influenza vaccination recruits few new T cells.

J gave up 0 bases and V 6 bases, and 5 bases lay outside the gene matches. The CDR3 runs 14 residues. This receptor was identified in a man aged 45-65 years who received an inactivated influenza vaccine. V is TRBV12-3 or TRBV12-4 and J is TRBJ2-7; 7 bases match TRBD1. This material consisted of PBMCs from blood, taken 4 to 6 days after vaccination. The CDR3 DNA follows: TGTGCCAGCAGACCGACAGGGCCCTCCTACGAGCAGTACTTC. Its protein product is CASRPTGPSYEQYF.